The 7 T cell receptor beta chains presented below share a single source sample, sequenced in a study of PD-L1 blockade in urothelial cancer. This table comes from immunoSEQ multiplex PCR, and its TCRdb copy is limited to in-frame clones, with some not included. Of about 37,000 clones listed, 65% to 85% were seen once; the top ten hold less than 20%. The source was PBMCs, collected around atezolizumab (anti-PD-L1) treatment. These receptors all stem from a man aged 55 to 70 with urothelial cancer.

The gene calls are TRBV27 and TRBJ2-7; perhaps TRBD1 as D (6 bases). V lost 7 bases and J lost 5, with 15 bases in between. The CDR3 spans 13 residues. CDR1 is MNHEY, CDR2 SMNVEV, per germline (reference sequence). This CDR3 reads CASMGAEPHEQYF. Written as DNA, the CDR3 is TGTGCCAGCATGGGGGCCGAGCCCCACGAGCAGTACTTC.

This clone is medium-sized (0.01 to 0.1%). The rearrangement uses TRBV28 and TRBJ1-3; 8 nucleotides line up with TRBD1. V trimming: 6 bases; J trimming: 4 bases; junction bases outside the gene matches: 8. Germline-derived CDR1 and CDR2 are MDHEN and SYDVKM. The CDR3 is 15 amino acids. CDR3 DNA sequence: TGTGCCAGCAGCCCATCGGACAGGGAAGGAAACACCATATATTTT. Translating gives CASSPSDREGNTIYF.

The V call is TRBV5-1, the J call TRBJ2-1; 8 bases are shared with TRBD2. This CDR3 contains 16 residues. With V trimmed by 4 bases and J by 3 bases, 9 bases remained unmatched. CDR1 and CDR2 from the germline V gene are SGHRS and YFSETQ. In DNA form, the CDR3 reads TGCGCCAGCAGCGATGCTCCCAGCGGGGGCTACAATGAGCAGTTCTTC. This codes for CASSDAPSGGYNEQFF.

The CDR3 coding sequence is TGTGCCAGCAGCCTCCGACAGATAAGAGCAACTAATGAAAAACTGTTTTTT. Protein product: CASSLRQIRATNEKLFF. V is TRBV7-8 and J is TRBJ1-4, with D maybe TRBD1 (5 bases). V lost 5 bases and J lost 0, with 16 bases in between. The CDR3 covers 17 residues. Per germline, CDR1 SGHVS and CDR2 FQNEAQ.

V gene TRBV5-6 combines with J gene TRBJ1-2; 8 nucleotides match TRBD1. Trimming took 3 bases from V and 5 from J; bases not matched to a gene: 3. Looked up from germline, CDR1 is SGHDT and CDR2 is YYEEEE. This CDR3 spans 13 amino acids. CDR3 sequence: CASSSGQGYGYTF. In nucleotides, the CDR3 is TGTGCCAGCAGCTCTGGACAGGGATATGGCTACACCTTC. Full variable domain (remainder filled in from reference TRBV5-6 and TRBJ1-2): DAGVTQSPTHLIKTRGQQVTLRCSPKSGHDTVSWYQQALGQGPQFIFQYYEEEERQRGNFPDRFSGHQFPNYSSELNVNALLLGDSALYLCASSSGQGYGYTFGSGTRLTVV.

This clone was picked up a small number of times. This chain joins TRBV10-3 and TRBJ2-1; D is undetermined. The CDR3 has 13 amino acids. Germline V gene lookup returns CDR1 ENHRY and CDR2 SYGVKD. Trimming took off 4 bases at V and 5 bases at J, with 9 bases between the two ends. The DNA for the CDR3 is TGTGCCATCAGTGTGGCCCAAAACAATGAGCAGTTCTTC. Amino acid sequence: CAISVAQNNEQFF.

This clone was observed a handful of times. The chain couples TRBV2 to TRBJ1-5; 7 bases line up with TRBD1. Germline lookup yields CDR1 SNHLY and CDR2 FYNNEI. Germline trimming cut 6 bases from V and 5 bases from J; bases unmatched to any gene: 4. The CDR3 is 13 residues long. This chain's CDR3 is CASRGDSDQPQHF. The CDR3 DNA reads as TGTGCCAGCAGGGGGGACAGTGATCAGCCCCAGCATTTT.